This T cell receptor beta chain was found in a study of T cells in Graves' hyperthyroidism and ophthalmopathy. With 3 bases removed from V and 7 bases from J, the gap between germline ends came to 11 bases. Germline V CDR1 and CDR2: SGHDT, YYEEEE. The CDR3 runs to 13 residues. Aged 18 to 65, the patients had hyperthyroidism that was newly diagnosed and had lasted under 2 months. Amplified TCR beta CDR3 regions derived from RNA transcripts. The study used the HTBI primer set for a first-round RT-PCR of the TCR CDR3. One entry per CDR3 protein, called by TCRdb with MiXCR from the multiplex PCR reads. Of about 770,000 distinct CDR3 sequences listed, approximately 18% are singletons. This clonotype was found many times.

The TCR was taken from a woman in her fifties or sixties with Graves' hyperthyroidism that later progressed to Graves' ophthalmopathy. This chain joins TRBV5-6 and TRBJ1-5; unclear D gene. The specimen was blood. The CDR3 here is CASSSGKGQPQHF. The CDR3 DNA reads TGTGCCAGCAGCTCGGGGAAGGGACAGCCCCAGCATTTT.